The 22 T cell receptor beta chains given below trace back to one sample, sequenced in a study of beta chain features in type 1 diabetes. Every isolated RNA sample was fully reverse transcribed, so sequencing captured expressed TCRB transcripts. Assay: immunoSEQ multiplex PCR; the TCRdb copy retains only in-frame clones and omits some. The sample lists 25,000 or so clones; about 72% were seen once. Sequenced material: Tregs from blood. These receptors originate from a woman in her thirties or forties in good health.

This clone appeared a single time. This chain uses TRBV25-1 with TRBJ1-2, with unresolved D. This CDR3 has 13 amino acids. V lost 4 bases and J lost 1, with 7 bases in between. Germline assignment: CDR1 MGHDK and CDR2 SYGVNS. The CDR3 region has the DNA TGTGCCAGCAGTGTGGAGGATAACTATGGCTACACCTTC. Translation gives CASSVEDNYGYTF.

The rearrangement joins TRBV4-1 to TRBJ1-2; the match to TRBD1 covers 10 bases. Looked up from germline, CDR1 is MGHRA and CDR2 is YSYEKL. This CDR3 contains 14 residues. The ends lost 4 bases at V and 4 bases at J; junction bases unmatched: 3. As DNA, the CDR3 is TGCGCCAGCAGCCCGACAGGGGGCCCCTATGGCTACACCTTC. Translation: CASSPTGGPYGYTF.

This clone has only a few counts. This rearrangement joins TRBV5-1 to TRBJ2-1, with D perhaps matching TRBD1 (6 bases). The ends were cut back, 1 base at V and 7 bases at J, with 12 bases in the middle. This CDR3 region has 14 residues. The germline V gene encodes CDR1 SGHRS and CDR2 YFSETQ. CDR3 DNA: TGCGCCAGCAGCTTGCAGGGGCGCCTAAATGAGCAGTTCTTC. This encodes CASSLQGRLNEQFF.

The chain carries TRBV6-1 and TRBJ2-7, with D hard to call. This CDR3 has 12 amino acids. Germline loops: CDR1 MNHNS, CDR2 SASEGT. Trimming removed 7 bases from V and 13 bases from J, with 20 bases in between. CDR3 coding DNA: TGTGCCAGCACCCCCGCGGCTACCACCTTCTACTTC. It encodes CASTPAATTFYF.

This clone occurred a few times. The V call is TRBV6-5, the J call TRBJ2-2; 7 bases align to TRBD1. V lost 5 bases and J lost 4; bases outside the gene matches: 4. This CDR3 contains 14 residues. In germline, CDR1 is MNHEY, CDR2 SVGAGI. In DNA form, the CDR3 reads TGTGCCAGCAGTCGAGGGACAGCCACCGGGGAGCTGTTTTTT. Protein: CASSRGTATGELFF.

This chain connects TRBV11-2 to TRBJ1-1; 10 bases line up with TRBD1. Trimming took 5 bases from V and 3 from J; bases not matched to a gene: 9. Germline V gives CDR1 SGHAT, CDR2 FQNNGV. CDR3 size: 16 residues. The CDR3 region has the DNA TGTGCCAGCAGCCTCCGGGACAGGGGTAGGGACACTGAAGCTTTCTTT. Protein product: CASSLRDRGRDTEAFF.

This clone is a singleton in its sample. An end of the junction does not agree with germline; a read error may underlie this. The V call is TRBV9, the J call TRBJ2-3, with TRBD2 identical over 8 bases. Germline CDR1 and CDR2: SGDLS and YYNGEE. CDR3 length: 14 residues. CDR3 DNA sequence: TGTGCCAGTAGCGGGACTGGAACCACAGATACGCAGTATTTT. This codes for CASSGTGTTDTQYF.

The chain uses TRBV5-4 and TRBJ2-5; 9 bases match TRBD1. The assigned J gene may be wrong: the sequence end matches TRBJ2-7 better. The CDR3 runs to 15 residues. Per germline, CDR1 SGHNT and CDR2 YYREEE (reference sequence). The CDR3 reads CASSLGTGASYEQYF. CDR3 sequence (DNA): TGTGCCAGCAGCTTGGGGACAGGGGCCTCCTACGAGCAGTACTTC.

This clone was seen only once. The chain carries TRBV6-1 and TRBJ2-1; D gene ambiguous. With 2 bases removed from V and 3 bases from J, the gap between germline ends came to 14 bases. This CDR3 region has 16 residues. The germline V gene encodes CDR1 MNHNS and CDR2 SASEGT. In DNA, the CDR3 is TGTGCCAGCAGTGAATCGAGGCTAACGGGCTACAATGAGCAGTTCTTC. Protein: CASSESRLTGYNEQFF.

The rearrangement joins TRBV5-1 to TRBJ1-2, with a weak D call TRBD1 (5 bases). The CDR3 is 14 residues long. V lost 4 bases and J lost 7, with 17 bases in between. Germline-derived CDR1 and CDR2 are SGHRS and YFSETQ. This CDR3 reads CASSGPGLSRGYTF. CDR3 nucleotide sequence: TGCGCCAGCAGCGGACCGGGACTTTCTCGTGGCTACACCTTC.

The gene calls are TRBV29-1 and TRBJ2-5; TRBD2 matches 12 bases. Germline CDR1 reads SQVTM; CDR2 reads ANQGSEA. The CDR3 has 13 residues. The junction had 4 bases not matched to a gene; V was cut back by 6 bases and J by 5 bases. The CDR3 reads CSVAGLAGETQYF. The CDR3, as DNA: TGCAGCGTCGCCGGACTAGCGGGGGAGACCCAGTACTTC. Full variable domain (rest looked up from reference TRBV29-1 and TRBJ2-5): SAVISQKPSRDICQRGTSLTIQCQVDSQVTMMFWYRQQPGQSLTLIATANQGSEATYESGFVIDKFPISRPNLTFSTLTVSNMSPEDSSIYLCSVAGLAGETQYFGPGTRLLVL.

The rearrangement joins TRBV19 to TRBJ1-5; D might be TRBD1 (5 bases). The CDR3 covers 15 residues. The V and J ends lost 7 bases and 0 bases respectively, with 13 bases between them. Germline V gene data show CDR1 as LNHDA and CDR2 as SQIVND (reference sequence). The CDR3 loop reads CASKGPDYSNQPQHF. The DNA for the CDR3 is TGTGCCAGTAAGGGGCCGGACTATAGCAATCAGCCCCAGCATTTT.

The chain joins TRBV5-4 to TRBJ1-1, with 9 nucleotides matching TRBD1. Trimming cost V 3 bases and J 5 bases; bases outside gene matches: 5. Germline CDR1 reads SGHNT; CDR2 reads YYREEE (reference sequence). The CDR3 sequence is 14 residues long. The CDR3 reads CASSSGQGRTEAFF. Here the CDR3 DNA reads TGTGCCAGCAGCTCGGGACAGGGAAGGACTGAAGCTTTCTTT.

This chain connects TRBV18 to TRBJ2-7; no firm D call. V lost 0 bases and J 0 bases, leaving 9 bases between the germline ends. The CDR3 extends over 15 amino acids. Germline V gene sequence: CDR1 KGHSH, CDR2 LQKENI. The chain's CDR3 is CASSPPSASSYEQYF. The CDR3 DNA sequence: TGTGCCAGCTCACCACCTTCGGCTAGCTCCTACGAGCAGTACTTC. Full variable domain (outside the CDR3, taken from reference TRBV18 and TRBJ2-7): NAGVMQNPRHLVRRRGQEARLRCSPMKGHSHVYWYRQLPEEGLKFMVYLQKENIIDESGMPKERFSAEFPKEGPSILRIQQVVRGDSAAYFCASSPPSASSYEQYFGPGTRLTVT.

CDR3 in amino acids: CASSLAPGGGYEQYF. CDR3 nucleotides: TGTGCCAGCAGCTTGGCCCCAGGGGGCGGTTACGAGCAGTACTTC. The J gene is TRBJ2-7, the V gene TRBV5-6, with 8 bases identical to TRBD1. V trimming: 0 bases; J trimming: 4 bases; junction bases outside the gene matches: 6. Per germline, CDR1 SGHDT and CDR2 YYEEEE. The CDR3 has 15 residues.

The rearrangement links TRBV7-2 to TRBJ2-3; D is perhaps TRBD2 (6 bases). This CDR3 contains 16 residues. Germline values: CDR1 SGHTA, CDR2 FQGNSA. Deletions cut 5 bases from V and 2 bases from J, with 17 bases between. CDR3 residues: CASSLRMAGNTDTQYF. Written as DNA, the CDR3 is TGTGCCAGCAGCCTCAGAATGGCGGGGAACACAGATACGCAGTATTTT.

This chain links TRBV20-1 with TRBJ1-1; D is ambiguous. The ends were cut back, 2 bases at V and 6 bases at J, with 4 bases in the middle. CDR3 length: 10 residues. Per the germline V gene, CDR1 is DFQATT and CDR2 is SNEGSKA (reference sequence). The CDR3 reads CSARFAEAFF. DNA of the CDR3: TGCAGTGCTAGATTCGCTGAAGCTTTCTTT.

The rearrangement links TRBV4-1 to TRBJ2-3; D gene unclear. Germline V lookup: CDR1 MGHRA, CDR2 YSYEKL. The V end was cut by 4 bases, the J end by 0 bases, with 8 bases between. The CDR3 totals 14 residues. CDR3 amino acids: CASSLTSSTDTQYF. The CDR3 bases are TGCGCCAGCAGCCTCACATCTAGCACAGATACGCAGTATTTT.

The rearrangement links TRBV19 to TRBJ2-7, with TRBD1 as a possible D gene (6 bases). The CDR3 sequence is 13 residues long. From germline, CDR1 is LNHDA and CDR2 SQIVND (reference sequence). With 4 bases removed from V and 1 base from J, the gap between germline ends came to 8 bases. In DNA, the CDR3 is TGTGCCAGTAGTAATCAGGGGTCCTACGAGCAGTACTTC. Amino acids: CASSNQGSYEQYF.

The genes are TRBV7-6 and TRBJ2-7, with 9 bases matching TRBD2. CDR1 is SGHVS, CDR2 FNYEAQ, per germline. CDR3 length: 17 amino acids. The V gene end was trimmed by 1 base and the J gene end by 3 bases; junction bases not matched to a gene: 10. The CDR3 nucleotides read TGTGCCAGCAGCTTAGAACCGTGGGCGGGGGGGTTCTACGAGCAGTACTTC. It yields the protein CASSLEPWAGGFYEQYF.

This clone was detected a few times. V and J are TRBV28 and TRBJ1-1, with TRBD1 matching 10 bases. The CDR3 consists of 15 residues. J gave up 5 bases and V 5 bases, and 8 bases lay outside the gene matches. Germline assignment: CDR1 MDHEN and CDR2 SYDVKM. The CDR3 DNA follows: TGTGCCAGCAGTCCGTGGGGACAGGGGCAAACTGAAGCTTTCTTT. Amino acids: CASSPWGQGQTEAFF.

Concerning this clone: A junction boundary mismatches the germline segment, possibly from a read error. CDR3 region: CASSQDVITRTGVSRNTIYF. The CDR3 bases are TGCGCCAGCAGCCAAGATGTGATTACGCGGACAGGGGTCTCTCGAAACACCATATATTTT. The rearrangement joins TRBV4-3 to TRBJ1-3; 9 nucleotides agree with TRBD1. CDR3 length: 20 residues. The germline gives CDR1 LGHNA, CDR2 YSLEER.